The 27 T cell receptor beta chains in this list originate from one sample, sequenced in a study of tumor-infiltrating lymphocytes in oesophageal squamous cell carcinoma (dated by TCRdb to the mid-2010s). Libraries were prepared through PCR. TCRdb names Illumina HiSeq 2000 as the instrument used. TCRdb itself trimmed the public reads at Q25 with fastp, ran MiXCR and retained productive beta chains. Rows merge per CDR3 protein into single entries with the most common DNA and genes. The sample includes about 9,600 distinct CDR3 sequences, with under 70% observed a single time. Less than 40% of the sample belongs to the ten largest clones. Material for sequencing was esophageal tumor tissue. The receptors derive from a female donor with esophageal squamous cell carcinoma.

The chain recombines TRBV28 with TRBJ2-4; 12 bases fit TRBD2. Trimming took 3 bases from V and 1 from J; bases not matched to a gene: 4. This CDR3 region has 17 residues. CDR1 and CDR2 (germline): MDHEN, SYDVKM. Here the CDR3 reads CASSFPSGGAAKNIQYF. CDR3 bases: TGTGCCAGCAGTTTCCCTAGCGGGGGGGCCGCCAAAAACATTCAGTACTTC.

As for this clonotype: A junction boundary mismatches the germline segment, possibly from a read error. The CDR3 here is CASIDRVGDYNEEFF. The CDR3 coding sequence is TGTGCCAGCATCGACAGGGTTGGGGACTACAATGAGGAGTTCTTC. The chain recombines TRBV6-8 with TRBJ2-1; perhaps D is TRBD1 or TRBD2 (7 bases each). The germline gives CDR1 MNHGY, CDR2 SAAAGT. The length of the CDR3 is 15 residues.

This CDR3 is CATSRTGQKTQYF. CDR3 coding DNA: TGTGCCACCAGCCGGACAGGTCAGAAGACCCAGTACTTC. The chain uses TRBV24-1 and TRBJ2-5, with TRBD1 matching over 7 bases. Germline CDR1 is KGHDR and CDR2 is SFDVKD. The CDR3 covers 13 residues. The trim removed 7 bases at V and 6 bases at J, leaving 7 bases unmatched.

This CDR3 is CASSPTGTGANEQFF. CDR3 nucleotide sequence: TGTGCCAGCAGCCCAACCGGGACAGGCGCGAATGAGCAGTTCTTC. This chain joins TRBV7-3 and TRBJ2-1; the match to TRBD1 covers 8 bases. The CDR3 spans 15 residues. J lost 7 bases, V lost 5 bases, and 10 bases had no gene match. Germline values: CDR1 SGHTA, CDR2 FQGTGA.

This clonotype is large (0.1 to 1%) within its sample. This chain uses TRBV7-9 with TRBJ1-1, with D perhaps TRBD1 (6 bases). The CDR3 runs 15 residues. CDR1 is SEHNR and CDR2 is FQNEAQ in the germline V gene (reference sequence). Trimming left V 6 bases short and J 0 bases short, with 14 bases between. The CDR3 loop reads CASRDPGQMNTEAFF. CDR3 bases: TGTGCCAGCAGGGACCCGGGACAAATGAACACTGAAGCTTTCTTT.

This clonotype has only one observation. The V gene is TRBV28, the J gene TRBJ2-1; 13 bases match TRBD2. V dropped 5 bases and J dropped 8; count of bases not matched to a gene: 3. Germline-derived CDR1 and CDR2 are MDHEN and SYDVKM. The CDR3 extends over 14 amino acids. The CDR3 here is CASSRTSGSYEQFF. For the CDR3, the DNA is TGTGCCAGCAGTAGGACTAGCGGGAGTTATGAGCAGTTCTTC.

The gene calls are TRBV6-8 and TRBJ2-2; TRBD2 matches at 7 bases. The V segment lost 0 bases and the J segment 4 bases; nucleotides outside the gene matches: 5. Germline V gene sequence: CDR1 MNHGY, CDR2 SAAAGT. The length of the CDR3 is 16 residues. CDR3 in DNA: TGTGCCAGCAGTTACTCGGCTAGCGGCATCACCGGGGAGCTGTTTTTT. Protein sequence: CASSYSASGITGELFF.

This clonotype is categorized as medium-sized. For the CDR3, the DNA is TGTGCCAGCAGCTTAGCGCCCTACGAGCAGTACTTC. Translated: CASSLAPYEQYF. V and J are TRBV7-9 and TRBJ2-7, with D hard to call. Trimming took off 0 bases at V and 2 bases at J, with 2 bases between the two ends. CDR3 length: 12 amino acids. Germline CDR1 is SEHNR and CDR2 is FQNEAQ (reference sequence).

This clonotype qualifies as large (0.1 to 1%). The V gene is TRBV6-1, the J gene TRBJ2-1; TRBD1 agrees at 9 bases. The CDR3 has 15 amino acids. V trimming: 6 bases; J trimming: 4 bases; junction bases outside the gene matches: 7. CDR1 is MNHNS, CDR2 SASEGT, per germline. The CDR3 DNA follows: TGTGCCAGCAGGCCGGGACAGGGCCCTTACAATGAGCAGTTCTTC. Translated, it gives CASRPGQGPYNEQFF.

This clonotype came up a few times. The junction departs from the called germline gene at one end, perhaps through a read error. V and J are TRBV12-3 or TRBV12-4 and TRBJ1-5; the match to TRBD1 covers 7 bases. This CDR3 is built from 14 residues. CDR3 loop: CASSKDRSNQHQHF. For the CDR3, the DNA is TGTGCCAGCAGCAAGGACAGGAGTAATCAGCACCAGCATTTT.

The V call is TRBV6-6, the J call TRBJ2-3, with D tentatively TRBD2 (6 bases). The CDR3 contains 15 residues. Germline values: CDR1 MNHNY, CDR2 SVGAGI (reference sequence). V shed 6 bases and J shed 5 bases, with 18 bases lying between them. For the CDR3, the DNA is TGTGCCAGCAGAGGGTTTGGCGGGGTGGGAGATACGCAGTATTTT. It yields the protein CASRGFGGVGDTQYF.

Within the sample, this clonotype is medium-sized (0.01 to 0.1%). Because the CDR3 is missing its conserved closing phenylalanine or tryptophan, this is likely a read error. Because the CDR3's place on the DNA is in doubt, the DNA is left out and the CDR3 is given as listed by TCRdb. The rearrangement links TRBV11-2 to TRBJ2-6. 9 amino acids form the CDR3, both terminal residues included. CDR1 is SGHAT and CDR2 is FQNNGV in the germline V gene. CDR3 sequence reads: CASSRWATS.

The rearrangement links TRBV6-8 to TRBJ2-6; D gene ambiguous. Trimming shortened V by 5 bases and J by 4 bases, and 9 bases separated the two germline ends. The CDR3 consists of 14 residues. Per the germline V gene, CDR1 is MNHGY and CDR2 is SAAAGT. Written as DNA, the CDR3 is TGTGCCAGCAGTCCCGGGCGAGGGGCCAACGTCCTGACTTTC. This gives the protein CASSPGRGANVLTF.

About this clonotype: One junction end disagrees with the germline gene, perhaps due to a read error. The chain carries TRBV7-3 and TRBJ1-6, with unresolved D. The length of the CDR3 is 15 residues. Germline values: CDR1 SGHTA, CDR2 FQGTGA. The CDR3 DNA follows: TGTGCCAGCAGCTTAGGTTCAGGATTAAATTCACCCCTCCACTTC. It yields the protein CASSLGSGLNSPLHF.

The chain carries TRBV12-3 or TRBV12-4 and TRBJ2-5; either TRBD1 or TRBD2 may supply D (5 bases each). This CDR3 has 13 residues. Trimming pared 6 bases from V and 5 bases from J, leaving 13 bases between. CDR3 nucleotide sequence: TGTGCCAGCAGGCCTACCTGGGGGGAGACCCAGTACTTC. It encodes CASRPTWGETQYF.

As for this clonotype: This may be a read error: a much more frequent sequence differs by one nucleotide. CDR3 nucleotide sequence: TGTGCCAGCAGCCCGGGGGGCAAGCACTACGAGCAGTTCTTC. Protein: CASSPGGKHYEQFF. The chain couples TRBV5-4 to TRBJ2-7; TRBD2 might be the D (7 bases). The J call is in doubt because the DNA end fits TRBJ2-1 better. This CDR3 is 14 amino acids long. In germline, CDR1 is SGHNT, CDR2 YYREEE (reference sequence).

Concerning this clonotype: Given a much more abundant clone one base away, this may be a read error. DNA of the CDR3: TGTGCCAGCAGCTTAGAGCGGGGACTAGCCCCCTACAATGAGCAGTACTTC. The encoded protein is CASSLERGLAPYNEQYF. The chain is built from TRBV11-3 and TRBJ2-1; the match to TRBD2 covers 9 bases. The end of the DNA is better explained by TRBJ2-7, so the J call may be wrong. The V gene's germline CDR1 is SGHNT and CDR2 YENEEA. The CDR3 is 17 amino acids.

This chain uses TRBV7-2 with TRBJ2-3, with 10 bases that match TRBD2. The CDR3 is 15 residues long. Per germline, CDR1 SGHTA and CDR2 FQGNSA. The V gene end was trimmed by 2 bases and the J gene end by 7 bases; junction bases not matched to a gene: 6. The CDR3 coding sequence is TGTGCCAGCAGCTTAAGCGGGAGGGCGTGGAATACGCAGTATTTT. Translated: CASSLSGRAWNTQYF.

The CDR3 is CASSLDRVEKLFF. The CDR3 DNA follows: TGTGCCAGCAGCTTAGACAGGGTTGAAAAACTGTTTTTT. This chain uses TRBV7-2 with TRBJ1-4; D possibly corresponds to TRBD1 (6 bases). Germline-derived CDR1 and CDR2 are SGHTA and FQGNSA. V shed 1 base and J shed 7 bases, with 7 bases lying between them. This CDR3 has 13 residues.

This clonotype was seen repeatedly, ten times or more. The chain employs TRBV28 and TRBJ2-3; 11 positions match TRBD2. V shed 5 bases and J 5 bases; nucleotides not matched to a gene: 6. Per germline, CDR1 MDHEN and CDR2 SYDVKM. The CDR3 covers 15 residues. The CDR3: CASSILAGGRDTQYF. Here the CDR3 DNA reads TGTGCCAGCAGTATTCTAGCGGGAGGAAGAGATACGCAGTATTTT. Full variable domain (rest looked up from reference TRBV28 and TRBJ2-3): DVKVTQSSRYLVKRTGEKVFLECVQDMDHENMFWYRQDPGLGLRLIYFSYDVKMKEKGDIPEGYSVSREKKERFSLILESASTNQTSMYLCASSILAGGRDTQYFGPGTRLTVL.

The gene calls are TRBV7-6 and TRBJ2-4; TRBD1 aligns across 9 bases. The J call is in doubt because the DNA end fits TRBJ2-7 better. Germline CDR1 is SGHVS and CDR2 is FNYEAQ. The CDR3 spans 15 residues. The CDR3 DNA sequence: TGTGCCAGCAGCCTCCGACAGGGGGGCTCCTACGAGCAGTACTTC. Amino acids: CASSLRQGGSYEQYF.

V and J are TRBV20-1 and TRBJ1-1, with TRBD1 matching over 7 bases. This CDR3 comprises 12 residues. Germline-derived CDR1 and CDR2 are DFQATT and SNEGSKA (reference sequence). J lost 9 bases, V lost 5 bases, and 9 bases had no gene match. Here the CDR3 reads CSAPDRAVKAFF. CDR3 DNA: TGCAGTGCTCCCGACAGGGCGGTCAAAGCTTTCTTT.

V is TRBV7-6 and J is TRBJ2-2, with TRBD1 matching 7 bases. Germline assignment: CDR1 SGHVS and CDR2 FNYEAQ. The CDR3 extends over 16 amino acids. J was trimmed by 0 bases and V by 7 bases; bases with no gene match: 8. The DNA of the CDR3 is TGTGCCAGCAAGGGGGCGACAGGCCCGAACACCGGGGAGCTGTTTTTT. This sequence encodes CASKGATGPNTGELFF.

CDR3 bases: TGTGCCAGCAGCTTAGCGGGAGCCAACTACAATGAGCAGTACTTC. Translating it yields CASSLAGANYNEQYF. The chain carries TRBV7-9 and TRBJ2-1; TRBD2 is a possible D gene (5 bases). The J call is in doubt because the DNA end fits TRBJ2-7 better. This CDR3 is built from 15 residues. From germline, CDR1 is SEHNR and CDR2 FQNEAQ (reference sequence).

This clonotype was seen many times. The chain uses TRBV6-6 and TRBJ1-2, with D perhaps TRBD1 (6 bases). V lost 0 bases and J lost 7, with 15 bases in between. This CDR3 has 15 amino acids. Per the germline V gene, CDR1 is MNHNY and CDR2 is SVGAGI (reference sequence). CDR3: CASSYSFQGLGGYTF. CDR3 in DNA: TGTGCCAGCAGTTACTCGTTTCAGGGGCTGGGTGGCTACACCTTC.

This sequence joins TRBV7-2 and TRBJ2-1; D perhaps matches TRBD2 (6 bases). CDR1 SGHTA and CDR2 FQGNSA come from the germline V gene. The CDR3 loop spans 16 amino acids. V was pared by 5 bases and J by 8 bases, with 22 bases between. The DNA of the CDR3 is TGTGCCAGCAGCCCTCGGGGTAGCGGACCAGGCGATGAGCAGTTCTTC. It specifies CASSPRGSGPGDEQFF.

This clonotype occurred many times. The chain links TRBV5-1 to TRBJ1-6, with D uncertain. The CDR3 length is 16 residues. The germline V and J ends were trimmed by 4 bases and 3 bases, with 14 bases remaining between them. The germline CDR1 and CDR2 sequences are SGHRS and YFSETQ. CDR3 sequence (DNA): TGCGCCAGCAGCGTTGGACTGATTGGCTATAATTCACCCCTCCACTTT. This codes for CASSVGLIGYNSPLHF.